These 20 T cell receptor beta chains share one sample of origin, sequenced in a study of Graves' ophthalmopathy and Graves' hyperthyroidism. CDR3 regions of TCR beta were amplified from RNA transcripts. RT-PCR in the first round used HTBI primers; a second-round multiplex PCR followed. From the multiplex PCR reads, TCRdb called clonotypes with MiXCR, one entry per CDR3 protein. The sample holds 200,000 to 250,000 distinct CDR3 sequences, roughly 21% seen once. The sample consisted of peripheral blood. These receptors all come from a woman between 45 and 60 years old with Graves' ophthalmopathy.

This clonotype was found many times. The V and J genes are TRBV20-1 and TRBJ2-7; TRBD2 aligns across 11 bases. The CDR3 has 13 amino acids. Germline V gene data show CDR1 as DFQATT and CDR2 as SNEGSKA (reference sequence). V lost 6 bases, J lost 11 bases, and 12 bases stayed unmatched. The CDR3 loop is CSATPGGSGREYF. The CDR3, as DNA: TGCAGTGCCACCCCGGGGGGTAGCGGGAGGGAGTACTTC.

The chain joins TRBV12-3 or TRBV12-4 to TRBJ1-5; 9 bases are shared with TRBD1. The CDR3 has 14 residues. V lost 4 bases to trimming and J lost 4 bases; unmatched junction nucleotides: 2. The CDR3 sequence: CASSWTGVNQPQHF. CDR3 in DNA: TGTGCCAGCAGTTGGACAGGGGTAAATCAGCCCCAGCATTTT.

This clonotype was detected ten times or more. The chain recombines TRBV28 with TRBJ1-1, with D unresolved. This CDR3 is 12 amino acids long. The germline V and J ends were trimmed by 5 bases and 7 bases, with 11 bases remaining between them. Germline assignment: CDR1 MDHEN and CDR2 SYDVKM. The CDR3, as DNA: TGTGCCAGCAGTCCATCGGTCGGTGAAGCTTTCTTT. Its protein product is CASSPSVGEAFF.

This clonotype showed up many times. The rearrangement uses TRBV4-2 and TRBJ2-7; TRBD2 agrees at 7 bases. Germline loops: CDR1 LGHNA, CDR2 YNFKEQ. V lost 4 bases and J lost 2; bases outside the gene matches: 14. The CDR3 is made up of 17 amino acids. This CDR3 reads CASSPQSLGGSPYEQYF. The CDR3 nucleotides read TGTGCCAGCAGCCCCCAGAGTCTAGGCGGGAGTCCCTACGAGCAGTACTTC.

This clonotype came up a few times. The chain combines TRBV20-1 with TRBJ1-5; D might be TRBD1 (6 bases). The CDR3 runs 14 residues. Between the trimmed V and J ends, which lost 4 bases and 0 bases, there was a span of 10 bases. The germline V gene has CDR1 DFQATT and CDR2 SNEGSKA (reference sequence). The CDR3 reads CSATDRTSNQPQHF. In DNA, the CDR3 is TGCAGTGCTACCGACAGGACTAGCAATCAGCCCCAGCATTTT.

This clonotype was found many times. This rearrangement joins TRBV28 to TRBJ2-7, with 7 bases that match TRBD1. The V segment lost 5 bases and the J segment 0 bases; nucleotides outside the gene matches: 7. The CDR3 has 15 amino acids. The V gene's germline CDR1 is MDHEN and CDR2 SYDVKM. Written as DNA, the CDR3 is TGTGCCAGCAGTCCAACAGGGGCTAGCTCCTACGAGCAGTACTTC. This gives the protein CASSPTGASSYEQYF.

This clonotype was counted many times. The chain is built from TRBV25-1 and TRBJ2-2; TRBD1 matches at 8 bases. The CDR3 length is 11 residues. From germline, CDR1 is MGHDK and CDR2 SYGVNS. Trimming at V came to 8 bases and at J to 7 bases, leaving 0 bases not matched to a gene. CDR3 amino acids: CASGQGGELFF. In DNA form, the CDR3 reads TGTGCCAGCGGACAGGGCGGGGAGCTGTTTTTT.

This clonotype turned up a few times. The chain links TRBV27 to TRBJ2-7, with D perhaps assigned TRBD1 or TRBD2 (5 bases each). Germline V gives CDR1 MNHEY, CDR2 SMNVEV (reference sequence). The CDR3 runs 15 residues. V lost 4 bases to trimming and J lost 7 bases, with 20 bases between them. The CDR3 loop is CASSWDEASSREQYF. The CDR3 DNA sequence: TGTGCCAGCAGTTGGGACGAGGCTAGCTCTAGAGAGCAGTACTTC.

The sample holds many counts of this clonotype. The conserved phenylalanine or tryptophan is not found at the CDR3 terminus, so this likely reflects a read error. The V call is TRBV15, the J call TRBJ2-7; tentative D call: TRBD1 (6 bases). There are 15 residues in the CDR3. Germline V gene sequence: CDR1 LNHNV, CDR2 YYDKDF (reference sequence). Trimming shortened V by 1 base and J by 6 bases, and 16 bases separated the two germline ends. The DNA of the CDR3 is TGTGCCACCAGCAGAGGGGGGCTCCTAATGGGCGAGCAGTACTCC. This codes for CATSRGGLLMGEQYS.

The CDR3 sequence: CASSLSRDRGLQYEQYF. CDR3 in DNA: TGTGCCAGCAGTTTATCTCGGGACAGGGGGCTGCAGTACGAGCAGTACTTC. V usage is TRBV28 and J usage is TRBJ2-7, with TRBD1 matching 12 bases. The germline V gene encodes CDR1 MDHEN and CDR2 SYDVKM. This CDR3 has 17 residues. The junction had 8 bases not matched to a gene; V was cut back by 1 base and J by 4 bases.

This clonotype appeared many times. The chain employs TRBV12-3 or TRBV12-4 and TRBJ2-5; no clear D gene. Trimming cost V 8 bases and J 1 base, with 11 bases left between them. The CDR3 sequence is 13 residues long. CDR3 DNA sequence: TGTGCCAGCCGTTCGAACAGCCAAGAGACCCAGTACTTC. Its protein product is CASRSNSQETQYF.

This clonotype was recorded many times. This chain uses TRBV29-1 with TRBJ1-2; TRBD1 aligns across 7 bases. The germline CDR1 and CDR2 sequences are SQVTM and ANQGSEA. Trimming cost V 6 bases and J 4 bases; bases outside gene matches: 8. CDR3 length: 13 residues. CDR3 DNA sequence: TGCAGCGTCGAAAACAGGGGAGCCTATGGCTACACCTTC. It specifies CSVENRGAYGYTF. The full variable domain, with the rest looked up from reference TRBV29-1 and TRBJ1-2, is SAVISQKPSRDICQRGTSLTIQCQVDSQVTMMFWYRQQPGQSLTLIATANQGSEATYESGFVIDKFPISRPNLTFSTLTVSNMSPEDSSIYLCSVENRGAYGYTFGSGTRLTVV.

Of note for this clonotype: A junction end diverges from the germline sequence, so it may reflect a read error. The chain's CDR3 is CASSQEAGGSYNSALHF. In nucleotides, the CDR3 is TGCGCCAGCAGCCAAGAAGCAGGTGGCTCCTATAATTCAGCCCTCCACTTT. The chain has TRBV4-1 and TRBJ1-6; no clear D gene. Germline-derived CDR1 and CDR2 are MGHRA and YSYEKL. The CDR3 is 17 amino acids.

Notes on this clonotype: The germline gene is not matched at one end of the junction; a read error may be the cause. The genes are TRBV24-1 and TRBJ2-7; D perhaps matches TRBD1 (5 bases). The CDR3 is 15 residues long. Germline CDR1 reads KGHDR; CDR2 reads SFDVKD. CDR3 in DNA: TGCGCCAGCAGCCAAGCATTACAGGCTACCTACGAGCAGTACTTC. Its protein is CASSQALQATYEQYF.

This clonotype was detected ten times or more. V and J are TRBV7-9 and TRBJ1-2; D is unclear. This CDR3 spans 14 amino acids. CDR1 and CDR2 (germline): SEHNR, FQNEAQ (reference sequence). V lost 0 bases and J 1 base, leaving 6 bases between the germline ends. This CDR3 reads CASSLASVNYGYTF. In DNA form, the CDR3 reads TGTGCCAGCAGCTTAGCGTCAGTTAACTATGGCTACACCTTC. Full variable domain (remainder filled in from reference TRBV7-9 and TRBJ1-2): DTGVSQNPRHKITKRGQNVTFRCDPISEHNRLYWYRQTLGQGPEFLTYFQNEAQLEKSRLLSDRFSAERPKGSFSTLEIQRTEQGDSAMYLCASSLASVNYGYTFGSGTRLTVV.

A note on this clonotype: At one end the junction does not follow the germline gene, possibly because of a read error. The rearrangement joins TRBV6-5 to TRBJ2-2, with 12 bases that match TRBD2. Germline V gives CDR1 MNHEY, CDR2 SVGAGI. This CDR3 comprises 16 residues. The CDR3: CASSSTSGSNTGGLFF. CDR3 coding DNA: TGTGCCAGCAGTTCGACTAGCGGGAGCAACACCGGGGGGCTGTTTTTT.

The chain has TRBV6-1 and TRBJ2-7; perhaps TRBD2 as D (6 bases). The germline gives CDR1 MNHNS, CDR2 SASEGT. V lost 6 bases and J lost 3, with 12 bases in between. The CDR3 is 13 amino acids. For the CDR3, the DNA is TGTGCCAGCAGACGACGGGAGATCTACGAGCAGTACTTC. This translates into CASRRREIYEQYF.

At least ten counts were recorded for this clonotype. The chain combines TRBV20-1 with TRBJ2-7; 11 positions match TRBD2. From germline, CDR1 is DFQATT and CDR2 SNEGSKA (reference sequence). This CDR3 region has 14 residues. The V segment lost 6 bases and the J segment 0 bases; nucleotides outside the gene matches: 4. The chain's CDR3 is CSAGTSGSSYEQYF. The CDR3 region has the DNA TGCAGTGCCGGGACTAGCGGAAGCTCCTACGAGCAGTACTTC.

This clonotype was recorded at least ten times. The CDR3: CASSYSGASGATGELFF. The CDR3 DNA follows: TGTGCCAGCAGTTACTCTGGGGCTAGCGGAGCCACCGGGGAGCTGTTTTTT. J is TRBJ2-2 and V is TRBV6-5; TRBD2 agrees at 7 bases. The V and J ends lost 0 bases and 4 bases, in that order; junction bases with no gene match: 8. This CDR3 spans 17 amino acids. The germline gives CDR1 MNHEY, CDR2 SVGAGI.

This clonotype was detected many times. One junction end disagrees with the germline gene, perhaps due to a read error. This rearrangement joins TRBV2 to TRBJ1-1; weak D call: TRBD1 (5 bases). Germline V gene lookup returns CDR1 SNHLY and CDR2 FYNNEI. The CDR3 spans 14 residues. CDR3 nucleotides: TGTGCCAGCAGAGAAGAGCGGCAGGGCACTGAAGCTTTCTTT. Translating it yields CASREERQGTEAFF. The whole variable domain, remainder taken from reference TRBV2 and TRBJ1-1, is EPEVTQTPSHQVTQMGQEVILRCVPISNHLYFYWYRQILGQKVEFLVSFYNNEISEKSEIFDDQFSVERPDGSNFTLKIRSTKLEDSAMYFCASREERQGTEAFFGQGTRLTVV.